The entry that follows covers one T cell receptor (beta chain) sequence. Its antigen is not yet known. No base-level quality is on record; no much larger clone is a single base apart. The data were obtained in a study of CD8+CD57+ T cells in acquired aplastic anemia (dated by TCRdb to the late 2010s). At the level of the whole study: DNA extracted from sorted CD4+ and CD8+ cells had a mean of roughly 3 ug, with a range of roughly 0.17 to 27.4 ug. General conclusions and limits of the study: Approximately 31 CD8+ CDR3 sequences were found in both patients and controls but appeared to be highly expressed in patients and within the immunodominant clones of the patients. Between patients and healthy controls, no significant difference in CD8+ Simpson's diversity was found (P=0.060).

In this study, sorted CD4+ and CD8+ T cells from the blood of healthy subjects and of severe aplastic anemia patients had their TCR repertoires deep-sequenced. Ficoll-Paque density gradient centrifugation was used to isolate peripheral blood mononuclear cells. Before DNA extraction, CD4+ and CD8+ T cells were sorted with FACS or magnetic beads. V and J are truncated by 5 bases and 6 bases respectively, leaving an intervening sequence of 14 bases. CDR1 and CDR2, looked up from the germline V gene (reference sequence), are SEHNR and FQNEAQ. From the cysteine through the phenylalanine, the CDR3 covers 14 amino acids. CDR3 DNA is the only sequence kept; it has 42 bases, read in frame from the first base. Genomic DNA was used as template for profiling of TCR beta VDJ combinations and CDR3 sequences. An Illumina HiSeq 2000 was used for TCR repertoire sequencing. As for the authors' bioinformatics: Repertoire assessment relied on Simpson's diversity index, CDR3 size and DJ length profiles, and TRBV/TRBJ rearrangement plots. The most abundant DNA sequence in the deep sequencing data was taken as the immunodominant clone. CDR3 amino acid sequences were checked for sharing between subjects and were compared against published repertoires and the VDJdb database. Using fastp trimming at Q25 and MiXCR clonotype assembly, TCRdb reanalyzed the public sequencing data and kept in-frame beta chains. Rows with a matching CDR3 protein are joined into one entry that keeps the most common DNA and genes. The V and J calls here are based on TCRdb, not the publication. The sample profile shows 150,000 to 200,000 distinct CDR3 sequences; 55% to 70% of them were found once. The top ten hold 46% of the sample.

This TCR derives from a human donor with severe aplastic anemia or a healthy control (not recorded which). Sequencing used sorted CD4+, CD8+, or CD8+CD57+ T cells (not recorded which) from PBMCs. The V and J segments used are TRBV7-9 and TRBJ2-1, with a weak D call of TRBD1 (6 bases match). The nucleotide sequence is TGTGCCAGCAGCCAAGGACAGACCCTCAATGAGCAGTTCTTC. It specifies CASSQGQTLNEQFF.